This TCR beta chain was captured by sequencing in a study of blood T cell repertoires in COVID-19. Profiling relied on immunoSEQ multiplex PCR, and the TCRdb table lists in-frame clones only, not all of them. In the table there are hundreds of thousands of clones, 87% of which are singletons. Germline V gene data show CDR1 as SNHLY and CDR2 as FYNNEI. CDR3 size: 17 residues. V was clipped by 0 bases and J by 0 bases, with 14 bases between them. Specimen: peripheral blood. This TCR was sampled from a man in his 60s who had recovered from COVID-19. This chain uses TRBV2 with TRBJ1-2; D gene uncertain. CDR3 nucleotides: TGTGCCAGCAGTGAAGCGCGGGTACACCAGTCTAACTATGGCTACACCTTC. Its translation is CASSEARVHQSNYGYTF.